These 22 T cell receptor beta chains originate from one sample sequenced in a study of T cell responses to AZD1222 COVID-19 vaccine. Here immunoSEQ multiplex PCR was the method, and the copy in TCRdb shows in-frame clones only, minus some. The sample has over 75,000 clones, around nine tenths seen once. The sample here was peripheral blood, taken 28 days after the second AZD1222 dose. These receptors all stem from an adult who received the AZD1222 COVID-19 vaccine.

The chain has TRBV29-1 and TRBJ1-2; no reliable D call. Germline assignment: CDR1 SQVTM and CDR2 ANQGSEA. Trimming took 0 bases from V and 2 from J, leaving 1 base between them. The CDR3 contains 11 residues. The CDR3 nucleotides are TGCAGCGTTGAAGACAACTATGGCTACACCTTC. This gives the protein CSVEDNYGYTF.

With regard to this clone: At one end, the junction sequence differs from germline, possibly due to a read error. The chain links TRBV7-7 to TRBJ1-4; 9 bases are shared with TRBD1. This CDR3 is built from 15 residues. Germline lookup yields CDR1 SSHAT and CDR2 FNYEAQ (reference sequence). CDR3 sequence: CASSANRGRNEKLFF. CDR3 nucleotides: TGTGCTAGCAGCGCAAACAGGGGGCGGAATGAAAAACTGTTTTTT.

The chain carries TRBV6-4 and TRBJ2-7; weak D call: TRBD2 (7 bases). Looked up from germline, CDR1 is MRHNA and CDR2 is SNTAGT. Trimming removed 4 bases at V and 2 bases at J, with 18 bases between. The CDR3 has 16 amino acids. CDR3 region: CASSASRGAGPYEQYF. In DNA form, the CDR3 reads TGTGCCAGCAGTGCCTCCAGGGGAGCGGGGCCCTACGAGCAGTACTTC.

This chain uses TRBV6-5 with TRBJ1-2; no definite D call. Germline-derived CDR1 and CDR2 are MNHEY and SVGAGI. This CDR3 has 14 residues. Trimming shortened V by 2 bases and J by 4 bases, and 11 bases separated the two germline ends. The DNA of the CDR3 is TGTGCCAGCAGTTACGTTAAGGGAACCTATGGCTACACCTTC. This gives the protein CASSYVKGTYGYTF.

This clone was counted only a few times. The rearrangement links TRBV18 to TRBJ1-1; D gene ambiguous. Looked up from germline, CDR1 is KGHSH and CDR2 is LQKENI. V gave up 5 bases and J gave up 1 base, with 17 bases separating them. This CDR3 spans 16 amino acids. CDR3 protein: CASSSLPGVRNTEAFF. CDR3 nucleotides: TGTGCCAGCTCATCCCTGCCGGGTGTGAGGAACACTGAAGCTTTCTTT. The complete variable domain, with remaining parts taken from reference TRBV18 and TRBJ1-1, reads NAGVMQNPRHLVRRRGQEARLRCSPMKGHSHVYWYRQLPEEGLKFMVYLQKENIIDESGMPKERFSAEFPKEGPSILRIQQVVRGDSAAYFCASSSLPGVRNTEAFFGQGTRLTVV.

This chain connects TRBV19 to TRBJ1-3; D ambiguous. Trimming removed 7 bases at V and 4 bases at J, with 8 bases between. The CDR3 contains 12 residues. CDR1 is LNHDA and CDR2 is SQIVND in the germline V gene (reference sequence). The CDR3 protein is CASTIGGNTIYF. Written as DNA, the CDR3 is TGTGCCAGTACCATAGGGGGAAACACCATATATTTT. Combining the CDR3 with reference TRBV19 and TRBJ1-3 gives the whole variable domain DGGITQSPKYLFRKEGQNVTLSCEQNLNHDAMYWYRQDPGQGLRLIYYSQIVNDFQKGDIAEGYSVSREKKESFPLTVTSAQKNPTAFYLCASTIGGNTIYFGEGSWLTVV.

With regard to this clone: Different DNA sequences within this sample yield the same CDR3. The chain uses TRBV28 and TRBJ2-7; D is unresolved. Trimming shortened V by 5 bases and J by 3 bases, and 5 bases separated the two germline ends. The length of the CDR3 is 11 residues. The V gene's germline CDR1 is MDHEN and CDR2 SYDVKM. CDR3 sequence: CASSPYYEQYF. Here the CDR3 DNA reads TGTGCCAGCAGTCCGTACTACGAGCAGTACTTC.

This clone was seen only once. The gene calls are TRBV19 and TRBJ1-5, with 9 bases that match TRBD1. J was trimmed by 6 bases and V by 9 bases; bases with no gene match: 6. Germline V lookup: CDR1 LNHDA, CDR2 SQIVND (reference sequence). The CDR3 extends over 13 amino acids. CDR3 sequence reads: CASTGGWGQPQHF. CDR3 sequence (DNA): TGTGCCAGCACAGGGGGCTGGGGTCAGCCCCAGCATTTT. Supplemented by reference TRBV19 and TRBJ1-5, the full variable domain reads DGGITQSPKYLFRKEGQNVTLSCEQNLNHDAMYWYRQDPGQGLRLIYYSQIVNDFQKGDIAEGYSVSREKKESFPLTVTSAQKNPTAFYLCASTGGWGQPQHFGDGTRLSIL.

The V and J genes are TRBV19 and TRBJ1-2; 7 positions match TRBD1. The CDR3 spans 13 residues. V shed 6 bases, J shed 5 bases, and the junction held 6 bases outside the gene matches. The germline gives CDR1 LNHDA, CDR2 SQIVND (reference sequence). The CDR3 loop reads CASSNRDRYGYTF. The CDR3 bases are TGTGCCAGTAGCAATCGGGACAGATATGGCTACACCTTC.

The V call is TRBV5-4, the J call TRBJ2-2; D may be TRBD1 (6 bases). This CDR3 comprises 16 residues. V was trimmed by 4 bases and J by 7 bases, leaving 20 bases between them. The germline CDR1 and CDR2 sequences are SGHNT and YYREEE (reference sequence). CDR3 sequence reads: CASSPVKTGSSGELFF. DNA for the CDR3: TGTGCCAGCAGCCCCGTCAAGACAGGAAGTAGCGGGGAGCTGTTTTTT. The full variable domain, rest sourced from reference TRBV5-4 and TRBJ2-2, is ETGVTQSPTHLIKTRGQQVTLRCSSQSGHNTVSWYQQALGQGPQFIFQYYREEENGRGNFPPRFSGLQFPNYSSELNVNALELDDSALYLCASSPVKTGSSGELFFGEGSRLTVL.

The chain is built from TRBV18 and TRBJ1-6, with 8 bases that match TRBD1. Germline CDR1 is KGHSH and CDR2 is LQKENI. The CDR3 has 15 amino acids. J lost 5 bases, V lost 4 bases, and 4 bases had no gene match. CDR3 sequence reads: CASSQMGQDNSPLHF. The CDR3 nucleotides are TGTGCCAGCTCACAGATGGGACAGGATAATTCACCCCTCCACTTT.

The gene calls are TRBV19 and TRBJ2-1; 10 nucleotides line up with TRBD2. The length of the CDR3 is 14 residues. The junction had 5 bases not matched to a gene; V was cut back by 3 bases and J by 9 bases. Per germline, CDR1 LNHDA and CDR2 SQIVND (reference sequence). The CDR3, as DNA: TGTGCCAGTAGTATGAAGAGCGGGGGGGGTGAGCAGTTCTTC. Residues: CASSMKSGGGEQFF.

V gene TRBV29-1 combines with J gene TRBJ2-5, with 7 bases lining up with TRBD1. The V segment lost 7 bases and the J segment 5 bases; nucleotides outside the gene matches: 10. This CDR3 region has 13 residues. CDR1 is SQVTM, CDR2 ANQGSEA, per germline. The CDR3 loop reads CSGIRDRSETQYF. In nucleotides, the CDR3 is TGCAGCGGAATAAGGGACAGATCGGAGACCCAGTACTTC.

The chain combines TRBV18 with TRBJ2-2; D gene unclear. The CDR3 totals 12 residues. The germline gives CDR1 KGHSH, CDR2 LQKENI. V shed 4 bases and J shed 5 bases, with 5 bases lying between them. CDR3 sequence (DNA): TGTGCCAGCTCACTGGTGACCGGGGAGCTGTTTTTT. This sequence encodes CASSLVTGELFF.

This clone appeared a few times. This sequence joins TRBV9 and TRBJ1-1, with 12 bases identical to TRBD1. With V trimmed by 3 bases and J by 1 base, 4 bases remained unmatched. This CDR3 comprises 16 residues. CDR1 and CDR2 (germline): SGDLS, YYNGEE. The CDR3 reads CASSARDRGPNTEAFF. In DNA, the CDR3 is TGTGCCAGCAGCGCCCGGGACAGGGGGCCGAACACTGAAGCTTTCTTT.

This rearrangement joins TRBV5-5 to TRBJ1-2; TRBD1 might be the D (5 bases). The CDR3 runs 13 residues. Looked up from germline, CDR1 is SGHKS and CDR2 is YYEKEE (reference sequence). The V end lost 0 bases, the J end lost 6 bases, and 9 bases lay between the germline ends. In nucleotides, the CDR3 is TGTGCCAGCAGCTTGGAAATACAGGATGGCTACACCTTC. It yields the protein CASSLEIQDGYTF.

V gene TRBV19 combines with J gene TRBJ1-6; no reliable D call. The ends were cut back, 3 bases at V and 11 bases at J, with 11 bases in the middle. Germline values: CDR1 LNHDA, CDR2 SQIVND (reference sequence). The length of the CDR3 is 13 residues. The chain's CDR3 is CASSMLRETPLHF. In nucleotides, the CDR3 is TGTGCCAGTAGTATGCTCCGGGAGACACCCCTCCACTTT.

This CDR3 reads CASSTGWRALQLEQYF. In DNA, the CDR3 is TGTGCCAGCAGTACTGGGTGGAGGGCCCTCCAGCTGGAGCAGTACTTC. The rearrangement uses TRBV6-2 or TRBV6-3 and TRBJ2-7; weak D call: TRBD2 (6 bases). V lost 5 bases and J 7 bases, leaving 24 bases between the germline ends. Germline V CDR1 and CDR2: MNHEY, SVGEGT. CDR3 length equals 16 residues.

This clone is a singleton in its sample. The rearrangement uses TRBV5-1 and TRBJ2-5; 8 bases agree with TRBD2. Germline V gene sequence: CDR1 SGHRS, CDR2 YFSETQ. The CDR3 sequence is 14 residues long. Germline trimming cut 4 bases from V and 4 bases from J; bases unmatched to any gene: 6. The CDR3 protein is CASSHKSGGETQYF. The CDR3 region has the DNA TGCGCCAGCAGCCATAAAAGCGGGGGAGAGACCCAGTACTTC.

The V gene is TRBV7-2, the J gene TRBJ2-3, with D possibly TRBD1 on 6 matching bases. CDR3 length: 14 amino acids. The germline CDR1 and CDR2 sequences are SGHTA and FQGNSA. Trimming left V 5 bases short and J 2 bases short, with 11 bases between. The CDR3 here is CASSIQGTTDTQYF. Here the CDR3 DNA reads TGTGCCAGCAGCATACAGGGAACCACAGATACGCAGTATTTT.

The chain uses TRBV4-3 and TRBJ1-2; possibly TRBD1 for D (5 bases). Germline lookup yields CDR1 LGHNA and CDR2 YSLEER. The V and J ends lost 4 bases and 4 bases respectively, with 13 bases between them. The length of the CDR3 is 14 residues. The CDR3 loop reads CASSPLGTPYGYTF. The DNA for the CDR3 is TGCGCCAGCAGCCCCCTGGGGACGCCCTATGGCTACACCTTC.

The rearrangement uses TRBV19 and TRBJ1-2; the D is unclear. Germline-derived CDR1 and CDR2 are LNHDA and SQIVND (reference sequence). The ends were cut back, 3 bases at V and 4 bases at J, with 12 bases in the middle. The CDR3 length is 14 residues. Here the CDR3 DNA reads TGTGCCAGTAGTATTAATGAGGGCGTCTATGGCTACACCTTC. Residues: CASSINEGVYGYTF.